This T cell receptor (beta chain) was documented in a study of blood T cell repertoires in COVID-19. Overall study context: The analysed material was cDNA or gDNA that came from T cells, B-cell-depleted T cells, or PBMCs.

In the authors' workflow: Counts of nucleated cells, estimated from reference gene primer amplification, were obtained. Only in-frame clones appear in the TCRdb table, and some are missing; sequencing was by immunoSEQ multiplex PCR. V and J calls and clone size are copied from that table; D and trimming were computed from the DNA. Here the sample spans some 83,000 clones, around 72% being singletons. After removal of 4 bases from V and 10 bases from J, the junction contained 9 bases not matched to a gene. CDR3 length: 15 residues. Germline values: CDR1 SGHRS, CDR2 YFSETQ. The chain uses TRBV5-1 and TRBJ2-1; 12 bases map to TRBD2. The sample was peripheral blood. The TCR sequence derives from a woman aged 80 or older with acute or convalescent COVID-19. The CDR3 protein is CASSQASGGAWEQFF. The CDR3 DNA sequence: TGCGCCAGCAGCCAAGCTAGCGGGGGGGCGTGGGAGCAGTTCTTC.